These 5 T cell receptor beta chains were sequenced from one sample in a study of siplizumab effects on memory and regulatory T cells. Their target antigens are unknown. Mixed lymphocyte reaction cells were cocultured at 37°C for about six days. The protocol was immunoSEQ multiplex PCR, while the TCRdb copy is restricted to in-frame clones and leaves out a portion. The sample consists of fewer than 15,000 clones, roughly 40% of them appearing once. Sample: CFSE-low (dividing) CD4+ T cells sorted from an allogeneic mixed lymphocyte reaction. The origin of the receptors is a human donor in good health; the cells came from an allogeneic mixed lymphocyte reaction. Some clones in this sample may be carry-over from other donors' samples.

The chain employs TRBV19 and TRBJ2-6; D may correspond to TRBD1 or TRBD2 (5 bases each). The V end lost 7 bases, the J end lost 0 bases, and 16 bases lay between the germline ends. The CDR3 length is 17 residues. The germline gives CDR1 LNHDA, CDR2 SQIVND (reference sequence). The CDR3 DNA reads as TGTGCCAGTACCCAGGGCTGGGACCCCTCTGGGGCCAACGTCCTGACTTTC. This translates into CASTQGWDPSGANVLTF.

The gene calls are TRBV6-5 and TRBJ2-7; D is uncertain. Trimming pared 6 bases from V and 6 bases from J, leaving 15 bases between. The length of the CDR3 is 13 residues. The germline V gene encodes CDR1 MNHEY and CDR2 SVGAGI. The CDR3 spells CASSPRLDSEQYF. CDR3 DNA: TGTGCCAGCAGCCCACGTCTCGATTCCGAGCAGTACTTC.

The V and J genes are TRBV1 and TRBJ1-2. TRBV1 is assigned pseudogene status. This CDR3 has 16 residues. CDR3 loop: CTSRHCLVRKTYGYTF. CDR3 bases: TGCACCAGCAGGCACTGCCTTGTGCGAAAGACCTATGGCTACACCTTC.

This clone was counted a few times. The rearrangement joins TRBV6-1 to TRBJ1-1, with TRBD1 identical over 9 bases. Germline CDR1 and CDR2: MNHNS and SASEGT. V trimming: 1 base; J trimming: 5 bases; junction bases outside the gene matches: 5. CDR3 length equals 15 residues. CDR3 DNA sequence: TGTGCCAGCAGTGAAGACAGGGGGCTGTGGACTGAAGCTTTCTTT. Its translation: CASSEDRGLWTEAFF.

This clone was observed once. The sample holds other DNA sequences that translate to the same CDR3. The chain carries TRBV7-9 and TRBJ2-2; D is possibly TRBD1 (5 bases). This CDR3 is built from 15 residues. Germline loops: CDR1 SEHNR, CDR2 FQNEAQ (reference sequence). V was clipped by 2 bases and J by 4 bases, with 11 bases between them. The chain's CDR3 is CASSLSTGGTGELFF. The CDR3 DNA reads as TGTGCCAGCAGCTTATCCACAGGTGGCACCGGGGAGCTGTTTTTT.